This entry is about one T cell receptor beta chain. Its target is unknown. Clones were read by immunoSEQ multiplex PCR, and TCRdb kept only the in-frame ones, dropping some. Of around 26,000 clones in the sample, around 78% were seen once. This sample was taken from a study of CD4 T cells in relation to SARS-CoV-2 and coronaviruses. Study-wide context: TCR beta CDR3s were sequenced after approximately 9-day antigen culture of PBMCs.

Before the COVID-19 pandemic, during about 2010-2019, CD4+ T cells were taken from unexposed donors. Isolation of CD4+ T cells took place after nine to ten days in culture. The CDR3 loop spans 14 amino acids. The V gene's germline CDR1 is LNHDA and CDR2 SQIVND (reference sequence). The V gene lost 1 base and the J gene lost 2 bases, with 7 bases spanning the gap. The V and J genes are TRBV19 and TRBJ2-3; D not resolved. Sequencing was carried out using CD4+ T cells from PBMCs, cultured in vitro. This sequence originates from a human donor in good health. This CDR3 reads CASSIGRSTDTQYF. The CDR3 DNA follows: TGTGCCAGTAGTATAGGCAGGTCCACAGATACGCAGTATTTT.